This T cell receptor beta chain was retrieved from a study of T cells in Graves' hyperthyroidism and ophthalmopathy. Findings and caveats of the study: With a median lead of roughly 6.8 months before onset, the model predicted ophthalmopathy. Separating ophthalmopathy from stable hyperthyroidism was achieved by a 13 V-J model. Most expanded thyroid clonotypes above 0.001 also appeared in blood.

On this clonotype itself: What it binds is not known.

With V trimmed by 4 bases and J by 0 bases, 2 bases remained unmatched. Germline assignment: CDR1 LNHDA and CDR2 SQIVND (reference sequence). The CDR3 has 14 amino acids. With duration under 3 months, ophthalmopathy was active: Clinical Activity Score at least 3, NOSPECS at least 4. What was amplified from RNA transcripts were TCR beta CDR3 regions. Primed by the HTBI set, a first-round RT-PCR was run on the TCR CDR3. MiXCR was run by TCRdb on the multiplex PCR reads, yielding one entry per CDR3 protein. The sample shows under 400,000 distinct CDR3 sequences, roughly 15% of them seen only once. This receptor was identified in a woman aged 60-70 years with Graves' ophthalmopathy. The genes are TRBV19 and TRBJ2-5; 7 nucleotides match TRBD1. Specimen: blood. CDR3 region: CASSKTGNQETQYF. Written as DNA, the CDR3 is TGTGCCAGTAGTAAGACAGGGAACCAAGAGACCCAGTACTTC.